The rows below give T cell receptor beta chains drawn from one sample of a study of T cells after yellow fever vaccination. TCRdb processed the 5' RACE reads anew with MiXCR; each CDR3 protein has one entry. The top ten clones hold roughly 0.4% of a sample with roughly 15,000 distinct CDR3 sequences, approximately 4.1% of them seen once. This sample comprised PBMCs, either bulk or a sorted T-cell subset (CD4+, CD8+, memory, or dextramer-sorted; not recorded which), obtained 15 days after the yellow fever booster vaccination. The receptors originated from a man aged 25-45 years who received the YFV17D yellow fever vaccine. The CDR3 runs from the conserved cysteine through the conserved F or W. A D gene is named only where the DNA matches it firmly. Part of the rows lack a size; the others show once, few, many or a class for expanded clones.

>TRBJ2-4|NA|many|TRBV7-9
TGTGCCAGCAGCTTAGTCGGCAGAGAAAACATTCAGTACTTC
CASSLVGRENIQYF
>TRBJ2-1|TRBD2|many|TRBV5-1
TGCGCCAGCAGCCCGCGGGAGTTTGAGCAGTTCTTC
CASSPREFEQFF
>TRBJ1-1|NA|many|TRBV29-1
TGCAGTTTGTCGGAGATTACTGAAGCTTTCTTT
CSLSEITEAFF
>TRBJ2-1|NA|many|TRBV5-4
TGTGCCAGCAGCCCCCCCCCGGGAGAATACAATGAGCAGTTCTTC
CASSPPPGEYNEQFF
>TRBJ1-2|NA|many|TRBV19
TGTGCCAGTATCCCAGGGGAGCGGTACTATGGCTACACCTTC
CASIPGERYYGYTF
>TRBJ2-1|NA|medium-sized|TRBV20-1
TGCAGTGCTCACGACGTAGACGTGTTATACAATGAGCAGTTCTTC
CSAHDVDVLYNEQFF
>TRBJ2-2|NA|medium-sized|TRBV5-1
TGCGCCAGCAGCCCGACTGCGGCTCCGAACACCGGGGAGCTGTTTTTT
CASSPTAAPNTGELFF
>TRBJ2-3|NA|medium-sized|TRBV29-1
TGCAGCGTTGCCAGGGGTAACACAGATACGCAGTATTTT
CSVARGNTDTQYF
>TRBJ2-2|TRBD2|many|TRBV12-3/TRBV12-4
TGTGCCAGCAGTTTAGGGGGTATACTAGCGGGAGAGACCGGGGAGCTGTTTTTT
CASSLGGILAGETGELFF
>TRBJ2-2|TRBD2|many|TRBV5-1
TGCGCCAGCAGTTTAGCGGGGTCGAACACCGGGGAGCTGTTTTTT
CASSLAGSNTGELFF
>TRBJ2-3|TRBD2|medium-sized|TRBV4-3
TGCGCCAGCAGCCCCTGGGGAGCGGGGGGCACAGATACGCAGTATTTT
CASSPWGAGGTDTQYF
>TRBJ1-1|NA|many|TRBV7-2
TGTGCCAGCAGCTCTGGGGACCTTCGGGAGGCTTTCTTT
CASSSGDLREAFF
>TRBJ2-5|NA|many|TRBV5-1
TGCGCCAGCAGGCCCGGTTTGATGTTCCAGGGGCCACAAGAGACCCAGTACTTC
CASRPGLMFQGPQETQYF
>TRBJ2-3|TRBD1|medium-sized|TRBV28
TGTGCCAGCAGCCCGACAGGGTCCGGAGATACGCAGTATTTT
CASSPTGSGDTQYF
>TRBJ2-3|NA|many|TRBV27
TGTGCCAGCAGTTCCGCGACGGGTAGCACAGATACGCAGTATTTT
CASSSATGSTDTQYF
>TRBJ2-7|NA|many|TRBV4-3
TGCGCCAGCAGCCAAGATGCTGATGGTGTCGAGCAGTACTTC
CASSQDADGVEQYF
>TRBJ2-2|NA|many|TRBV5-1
TGCGCCACCCGCTTGGTAGCGGCGGCCGGGGAGCTGTTTTTT
CATRLVAAAGELFF
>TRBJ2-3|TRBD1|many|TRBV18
TGTGCCAGCTCACCACCCGCGAGGGGGCTATTTACAGATACGCAGTATTTT
CASSPPARGLFTDTQYF
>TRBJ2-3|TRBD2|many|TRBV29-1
TGCAGCGTTGGGTTCCTAGCGGGAGGAGATACGCAGTATTTT
CSVGFLAGGDTQYF
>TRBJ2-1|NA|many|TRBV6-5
TGTGCCAGCAGTTGGGCCAACGATGAGCAGTTCTTC
CASSWANDEQFF
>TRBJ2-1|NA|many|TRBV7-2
TGTGCCAGCAGCCTAGGACCCACGGGTCTCAATGAGCAGTTCTTC
CASSLGPTGLNEQFF
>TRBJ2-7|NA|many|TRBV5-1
TGCGCCAGCAGCTTAGAACGCGAGCAGTACTTC
CASSLEREQYF
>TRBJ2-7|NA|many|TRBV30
TGTGCCTGGAGTGAGAACGAGCAGTACTTC
CAWSENEQYF
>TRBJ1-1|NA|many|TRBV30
TGTGCCTGGAGCTCGGGCAGGGCCTTGAACACTGAAGCTTTCTTT
CAWSSGRALNTEAFF
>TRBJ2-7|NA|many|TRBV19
TGTGCCACCTACGACTCGTACGAGCAGTACTTC
CATYDSYEQYF
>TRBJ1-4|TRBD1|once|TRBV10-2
TGCGCCACTTGGGACAGCGGGGAAAAACTGTTTTTT
CATWDSGEKLFF
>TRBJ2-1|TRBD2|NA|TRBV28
TGTGCCAGCAGCCCAGAGGAGGCGGGGGGGCCGTTTAATGAGCAGTTCTTC
CASSPEEAGGPFNEQFF
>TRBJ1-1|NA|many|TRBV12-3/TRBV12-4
TGTGCCAGCAGTTTTTGGGAAGGGAACACTGAAGCTTTCTTT
CASSFWEGNTEAFF
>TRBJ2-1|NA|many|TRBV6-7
TGTGCCAGCAGCTCGGGACCACCGAGCTTC
CASSSGPPSF
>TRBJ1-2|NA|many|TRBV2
TGTGCCAGCAGTGAAGCGGGGGGGTACTATGGCTACACCTTC
CASSEAGGYYGYTF
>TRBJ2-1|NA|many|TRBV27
TGTGCCAGCAGTCCCTCCCGTACAGGGTTGGTTGGGTACAATGAGCAGTTCTTC
CASSPSRTGLVGYNEQFF
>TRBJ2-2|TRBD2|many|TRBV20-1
TGCAGTGCTAGTCCATGGGGGGAGGGCCCCGGCGGGGAGCTGTTTTTT
CSASPWGEGPGGELFF
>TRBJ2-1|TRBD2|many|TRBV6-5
TGTGCCAGCAGCACACCGGATAGCGGGAGACACAATGAGCAGTTCTTC
CASSTPDSGRHNEQFF
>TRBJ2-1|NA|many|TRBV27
TGTGCCAGCATGTATTCCGGGGCACTGAATGAGCAGTTCTTC
CASMYSGALNEQFF
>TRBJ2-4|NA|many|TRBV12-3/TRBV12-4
TGTGCCAGCAGTCCCTTGTCCAAACGGGGCATTCAGTACTTC
CASSPLSKRGIQYF
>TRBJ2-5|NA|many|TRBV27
TGTGCCAGCAGTCCCTTCCTCCAGCAGGGAGAGACCCAGTACTTC
CASSPFLQQGETQYF
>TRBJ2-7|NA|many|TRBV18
TGTGCCAGCTCACGGGGCCGAGTCGGCGAGCAGTACTTC
CASSRGRVGEQYF
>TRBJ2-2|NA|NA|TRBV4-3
TGCGCCAGCAGCCCCTACGCAGGGGAAGGCACCGGGGAGCTGTTTTTT
CASSPYAGEGTGELFF
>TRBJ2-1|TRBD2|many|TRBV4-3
TGCGCCAGCAGCCAAGATCTTGGACTAGCGGGAGGCCATGAGCAGTTCTTC
CASSQDLGLAGGHEQFF
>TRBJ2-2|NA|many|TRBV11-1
TGTGCCAGCAGGAATACTGTTTTGACAGTCCTTAGCACCGGGGAGCTGTTTTTT
CASRNTVLTVLSTGELFF
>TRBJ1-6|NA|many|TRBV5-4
TGTGCCAGCAGTCAAGAGGGGGGATCACCCCTCCACTTT
CASSQEGGSPLHF
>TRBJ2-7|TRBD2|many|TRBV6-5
TGTGCCAGCAGTTACCCGACTAGCGGGAGGGCCGTTGAGCAGTACTTC
CASSYPTSGRAVEQYF
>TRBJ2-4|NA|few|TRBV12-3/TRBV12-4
TGTGCCAGCAGTTTGGGGAGTGTAGCCAAAAACATTCAGTACTTC
CASSLGSVAKNIQYF
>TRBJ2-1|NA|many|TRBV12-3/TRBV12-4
TGTGCCACCGGCCGACCTGACGAGGACTTTGAGCAGTTCTTC
CATGRPDEDFEQFF
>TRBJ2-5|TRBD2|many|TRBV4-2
TGTGCCAGCAGCCAAGAGTGGGGGACGGACCGGGGACTAGCGTCCCATGGTCGAGAGACCCAGTACTTC
CASSQEWGTDRGLASHGRETQYF